These T cell receptor beta chains were read from a single sample in a study of blood T cell repertoires in COVID-19. Libraries were prepared by immunoSEQ multiplex PCR; TCRdb keeps only in-frame clonotypes and omits some of them. The sample has 250,000 to 350,000 clones, about 90% seen once; the top ten hold 2% to 2.5%. Material for sequencing was peripheral blood. All receptors derive from a woman aged 50 to 60 who had recovered from COVID-19. CDR3s include the opening cysteine and the closing phenylalanine or tryptophan. A D gene is named only where the DNA matches it firmly.

CDR3 protein	J gene	V gene	D gene
CASSLVAGSDTQYF	TRBJ2-3	TRBV7-9	TRBD2
CASSEQGQAGEQYF	TRBJ2-7	TRBV6-1	TRBD1
CASSVEVNGLNEQYF	TRBJ2-7	TRBV9	.
CASSFGGASQPQHF	TRBJ1-5	TRBV5-4	.
CASSIGSGAFF	TRBJ1-1	TRBV19	.
CASGSDSGNYGYTF	TRBJ1-2	TRBV12-5	.
CASSIQEGLGETQYF	TRBJ2-5	TRBV7-3	.
CASSVGTHGGYTF	TRBJ1-2	TRBV9	.
CASRQPGTDGYTF	TRBJ1-2	TRBV6-5	TRBD1
CAWSPGLSTDTQYF	TRBJ2-3	TRBV30	.
CASSGAGLHTDTQYF	TRBJ2-3	TRBV7-2	TRBD2
CASSAFLAGGPGNEQFF	TRBJ2-1	TRBV5-4	TRBD2
CASSQGRASGVADTQYF	TRBJ2-3	TRBV3-1/TRBV3-2	TRBD2
CASREREGYQPQHF	TRBJ1-5	TRBV6-5	.
CASLGPDSYEQYF	TRBJ2-7	TRBV6-5	.
CASSLGQGARGYTF	TRBJ1-2	TRBV11-2	TRBD1
CASQENPGQLYGYTF	TRBJ1-2	TRBV5-4	TRBD1
CASSSKSTDTQYF	TRBJ2-3	TRBV5-4	.
CASSLRSGNSGANVLTF	TRBJ2-6	TRBV5-4	.
CASSARGDYGYTF	TRBJ1-2	TRBV7-2	.
CASSYSTERNYGYTF	TRBJ1-2	TRBV6-2/TRBV6-3	.
CASSQDPAGGWNEQFF	TRBJ2-1	TRBV4-1	TRBD2
CSVEEREYLTQYF	TRBJ2-5	TRBV29-1	.
CASGPRGDYTF	TRBJ1-2	TRBV25-1	.
CASRIAGVTYEQYF	TRBJ2-7	TRBV28	TRBD2
CASSSLGGRGEKLFF	TRBJ1-4	TRBV7-8	.
CASSQGGQGQRGWAFF	TRBJ1-1	TRBV4-1	TRBD1
CASSQEPGNYNGYTF	TRBJ1-2	TRBV4-1	.
CASSQGIQVNEKLFF	TRBJ1-4	TRBV3-1/TRBV3-2	.
CASSEFSGSRRETYEQYF	TRBJ2-7	TRBV10-1	TRBD2
CASSLYSRDTGELFF	TRBJ2-2	TRBV7-2	.
CASSLGDTYYNSPLHF	TRBJ1-6	TRBV5-1	.
CASSPTRARDTQYF	TRBJ2-3	TRBV7-2	.
CASRILLADTDTQYF	TRBJ2-3	TRBV6-5	.
CASSQELYRFSSYNEQFF	TRBJ2-1	TRBV4-2	.
CASSPQGGQPQHF	TRBJ1-5	TRBV12-3/TRBV12-4	.
CASSPQPGQGAYGYTF	TRBJ1-2	TRBV27	TRBD1
CASSPWGGQETQYF	TRBJ2-5	TRBV9	TRBD2
CASSSRQGAGTGELFF	TRBJ2-2	TRBV27	TRBD1
CASSPLASLGETQYF	TRBJ2-5	TRBV14	.
CASSLSGASTDTQYF	TRBJ2-3	TRBV9	TRBD2
CASSWGVDQPQHF	TRBJ1-5	TRBV7-9	.
CASPMKDREKEASGNTIYF	TRBJ1-3	TRBV3-1/TRBV3-2	TRBD1
CASSLQGGEQFF	TRBJ2-1	TRBV7-6	.
CASSRMGQYNEQFF	TRBJ2-1	TRBV7-6	TRBD1
CASSPTFLETQYF	TRBJ2-5	TRBV18	.
CASSQVAFGTGANVLTF	TRBJ2-6	TRBV4-2	.